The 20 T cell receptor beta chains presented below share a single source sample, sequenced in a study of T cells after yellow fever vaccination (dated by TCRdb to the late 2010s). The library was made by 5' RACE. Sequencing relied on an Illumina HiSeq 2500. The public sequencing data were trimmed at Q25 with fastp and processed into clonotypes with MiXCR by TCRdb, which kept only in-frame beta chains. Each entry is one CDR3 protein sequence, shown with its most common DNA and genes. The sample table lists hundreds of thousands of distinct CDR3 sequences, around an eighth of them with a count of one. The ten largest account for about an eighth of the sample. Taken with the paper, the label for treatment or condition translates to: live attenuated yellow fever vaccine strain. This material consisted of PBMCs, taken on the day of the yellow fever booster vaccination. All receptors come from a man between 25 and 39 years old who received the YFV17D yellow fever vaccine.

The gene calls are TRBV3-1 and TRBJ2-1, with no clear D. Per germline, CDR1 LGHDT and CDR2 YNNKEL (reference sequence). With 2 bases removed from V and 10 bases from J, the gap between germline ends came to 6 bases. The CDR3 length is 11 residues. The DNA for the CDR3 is TGTGCCAGCAGCCAAATTGCGGAGCAGTTCTTC. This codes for CASSQIAEQFF.

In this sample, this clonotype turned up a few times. The CDR3, as DNA: TGTGCCAGCAGCGAAGACAGGGGGAGTGCAACTAATGAAAAACTGTTTTTT. Translated: CASSEDRGSATNEKLFF. The chain couples TRBV7-2 to TRBJ1-4; 9 bases are shared with TRBD1. Germline V gene sequence: CDR1 SGHTA, CDR2 FQGNSA. The V gene end was trimmed by 5 bases and the J gene end by 0 bases; junction bases not matched to a gene: 7. The CDR3 totals 17 residues.

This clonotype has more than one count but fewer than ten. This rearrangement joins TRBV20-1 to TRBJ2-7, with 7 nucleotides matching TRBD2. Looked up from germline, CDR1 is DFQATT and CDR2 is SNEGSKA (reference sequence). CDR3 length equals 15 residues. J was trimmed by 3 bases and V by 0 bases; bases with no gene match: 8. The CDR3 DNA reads TGCAGTGCTAGAGATCAGAGGTGGACTAGCTACGAGCAGTACTTC. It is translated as CSARDQRWTSYEQYF.

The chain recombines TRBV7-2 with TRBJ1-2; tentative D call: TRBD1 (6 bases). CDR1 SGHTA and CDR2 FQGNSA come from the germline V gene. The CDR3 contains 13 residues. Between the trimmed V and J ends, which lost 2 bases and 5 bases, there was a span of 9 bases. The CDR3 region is CASSLTGAYGYTF. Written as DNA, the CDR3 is TGTGCCAGCAGCTTAACGGGGGCTTATGGCTACACCTTC.

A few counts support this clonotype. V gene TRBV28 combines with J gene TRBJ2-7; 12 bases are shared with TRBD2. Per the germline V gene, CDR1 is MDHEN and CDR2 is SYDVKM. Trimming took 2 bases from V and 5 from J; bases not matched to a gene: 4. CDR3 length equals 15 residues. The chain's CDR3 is CASSLPSGRAHEQYF. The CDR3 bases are TGTGCCAGCAGTTTACCTAGCGGGAGGGCCCACGAGCAGTACTTC.

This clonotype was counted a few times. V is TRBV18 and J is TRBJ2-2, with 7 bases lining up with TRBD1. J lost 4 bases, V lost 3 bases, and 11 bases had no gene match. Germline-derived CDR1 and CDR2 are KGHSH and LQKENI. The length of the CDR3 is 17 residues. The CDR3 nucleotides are TGTGCCAGCTCACCCACTGAAACAGGGGCGAGCACCGGGGAGCTGTTTTTT. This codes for CASSPTETGASTGELFF.

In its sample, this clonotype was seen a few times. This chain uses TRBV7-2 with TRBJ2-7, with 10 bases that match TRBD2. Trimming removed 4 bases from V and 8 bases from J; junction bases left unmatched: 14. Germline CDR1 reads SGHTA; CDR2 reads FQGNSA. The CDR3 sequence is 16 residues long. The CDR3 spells CASSSSGRAYRVQQYF. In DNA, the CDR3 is TGTGCCAGCAGCTCCAGCGGGAGGGCCTATAGGGTCCAGCAGTACTTC.

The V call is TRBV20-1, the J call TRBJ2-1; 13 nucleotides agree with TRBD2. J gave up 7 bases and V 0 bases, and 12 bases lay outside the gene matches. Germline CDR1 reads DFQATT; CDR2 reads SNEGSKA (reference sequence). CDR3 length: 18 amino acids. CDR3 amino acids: CSARDVTSGRAMSNEQFF. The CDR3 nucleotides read TGCAGTGCTAGAGATGTAACTAGCGGGAGGGCCATGTCTAATGAGCAGTTCTTC.

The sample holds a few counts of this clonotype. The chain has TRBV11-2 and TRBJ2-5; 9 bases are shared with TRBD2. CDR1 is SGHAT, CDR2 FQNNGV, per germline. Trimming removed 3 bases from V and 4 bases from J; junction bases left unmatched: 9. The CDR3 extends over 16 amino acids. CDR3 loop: CASSFVVLAGAETQYF. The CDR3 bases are TGTGCCAGCAGCTTTGTTGTATTAGCGGGAGCAGAGACCCAGTACTTC.

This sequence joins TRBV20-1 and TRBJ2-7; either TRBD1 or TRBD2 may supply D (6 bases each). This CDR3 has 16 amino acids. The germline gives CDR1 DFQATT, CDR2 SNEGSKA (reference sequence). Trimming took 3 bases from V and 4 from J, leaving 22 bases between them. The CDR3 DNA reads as TGCAGTGCTAGGGCAGAGACTAGGACAGTTCTGTACGAGCAGTACTTC. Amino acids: CSARAETRTVLYEQYF.

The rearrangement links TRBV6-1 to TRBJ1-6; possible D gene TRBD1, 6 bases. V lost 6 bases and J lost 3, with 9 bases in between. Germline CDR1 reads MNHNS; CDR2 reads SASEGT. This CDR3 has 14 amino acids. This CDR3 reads CASRKGGYNSPLHF. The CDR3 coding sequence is TGTGCCAGCAGAAAGGGGGGCTATAATTCACCCCTCCACTTT.

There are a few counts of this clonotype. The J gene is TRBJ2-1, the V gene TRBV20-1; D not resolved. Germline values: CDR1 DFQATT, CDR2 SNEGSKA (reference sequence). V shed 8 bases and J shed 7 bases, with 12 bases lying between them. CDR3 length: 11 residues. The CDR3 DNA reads TGCAGTTCCCTCCTCGCTAATGAGCAGTTCTTC. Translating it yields CSSLLANEQFF.

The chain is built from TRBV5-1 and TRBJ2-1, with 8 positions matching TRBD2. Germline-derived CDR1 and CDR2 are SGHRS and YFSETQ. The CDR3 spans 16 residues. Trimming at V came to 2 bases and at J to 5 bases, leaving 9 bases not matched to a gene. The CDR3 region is CASSFVGRALDNEQFF. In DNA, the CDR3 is TGCGCCAGCAGCTTCGTCGGGAGGGCCTTGGACAATGAGCAGTTCTTC.

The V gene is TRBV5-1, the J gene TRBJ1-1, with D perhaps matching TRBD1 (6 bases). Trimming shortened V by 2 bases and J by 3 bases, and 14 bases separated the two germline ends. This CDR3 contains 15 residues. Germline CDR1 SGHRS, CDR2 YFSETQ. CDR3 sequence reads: CASSLIPGQHTEAFF. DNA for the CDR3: TGCGCCAGCAGCTTAATCCCCGGACAGCACACTGAAGCTTTCTTT.

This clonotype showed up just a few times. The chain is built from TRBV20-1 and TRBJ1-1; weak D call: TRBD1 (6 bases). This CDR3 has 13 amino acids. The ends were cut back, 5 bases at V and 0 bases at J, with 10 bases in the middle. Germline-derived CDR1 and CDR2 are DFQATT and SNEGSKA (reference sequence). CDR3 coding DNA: TGCAGTGCTCTAGGGGGGCTGAACACTGAAGCTTTCTTT. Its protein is CSALGGLNTEAFF.

CDR3 protein: CASSVEVDVEQFF. CDR3 sequence (DNA): TGTGCCAGCAGCGTAGAAGTTGACGTTGAGCAGTTCTTC. The chain uses TRBV9 and TRBJ2-1; D not resolved. V lost 0 bases and J lost 9, with 10 bases in between. From germline, CDR1 is SGDLS and CDR2 YYNGEE. The CDR3 consists of 13 residues.

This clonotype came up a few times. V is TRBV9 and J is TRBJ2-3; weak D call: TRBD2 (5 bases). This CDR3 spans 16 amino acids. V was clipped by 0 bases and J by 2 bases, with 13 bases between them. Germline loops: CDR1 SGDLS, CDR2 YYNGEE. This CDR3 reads CASSVDSSGITDTQYF. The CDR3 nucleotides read TGTGCCAGCAGCGTAGACTCTTCGGGAATCACAGATACGCAGTATTTT.

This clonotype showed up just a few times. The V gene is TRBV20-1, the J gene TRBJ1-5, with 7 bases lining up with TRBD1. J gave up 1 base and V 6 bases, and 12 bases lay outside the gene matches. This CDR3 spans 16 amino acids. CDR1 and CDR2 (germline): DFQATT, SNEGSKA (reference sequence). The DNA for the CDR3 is TGCAGTGCCTTAAAAGGGGGCGTTCTGAGCAATCAGCCCCAGCATTTT. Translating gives CSALKGGVLSNQPQHF.

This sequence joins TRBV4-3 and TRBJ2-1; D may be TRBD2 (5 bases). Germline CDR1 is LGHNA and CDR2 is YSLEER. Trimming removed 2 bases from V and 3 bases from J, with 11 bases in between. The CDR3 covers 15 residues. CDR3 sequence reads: CASSQSSGNYNEQFF. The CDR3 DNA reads TGCGCCAGCAGCCAATCGAGCGGAAACTACAATGAGCAGTTCTTC.

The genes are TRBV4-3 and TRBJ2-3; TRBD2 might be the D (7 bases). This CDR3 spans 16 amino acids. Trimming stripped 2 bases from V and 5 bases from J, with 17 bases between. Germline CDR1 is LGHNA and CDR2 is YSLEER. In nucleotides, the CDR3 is TGCGCCAGCAGCCAATGGTGGGAAAGGGGGGGAGATACGCAGTATTTT. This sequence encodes CASSQWWERGGDTQYF.